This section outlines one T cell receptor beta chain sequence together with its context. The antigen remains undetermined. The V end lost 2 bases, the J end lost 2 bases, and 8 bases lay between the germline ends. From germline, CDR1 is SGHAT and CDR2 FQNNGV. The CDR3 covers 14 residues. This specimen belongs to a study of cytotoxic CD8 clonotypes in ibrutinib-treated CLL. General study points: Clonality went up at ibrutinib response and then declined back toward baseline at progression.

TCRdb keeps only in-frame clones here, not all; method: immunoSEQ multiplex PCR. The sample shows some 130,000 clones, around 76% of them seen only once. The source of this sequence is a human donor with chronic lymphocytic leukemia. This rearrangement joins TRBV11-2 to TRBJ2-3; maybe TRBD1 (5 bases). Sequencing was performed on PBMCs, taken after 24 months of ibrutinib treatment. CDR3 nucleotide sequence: TGTGCCAGCAGCTTAACAGGCCCCACAGATACGCAGTATTTT. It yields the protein CASSLTGPTDTQYF.